The 9 T cell receptor beta chains given below trace back to one sample, sequenced in a study of regulatory T cells in long-lasting Graves disease. iRepertoire HTBI primers and Arm-PCR of CDR3 regions built TCR beta libraries. One entry per CDR3 protein results from TCRdb running MiXCR on the multiplex PCR reads. The data contain about 620,000 distinct CDR3 sequences, 16% of them singletons. Noted time point: newly diagnosed GD, antithyroid drugs for less than 3 months. After RNA was extracted from PBMCs, the TCR library was made from it. The same sample was also studied in work on T cells in Graves' hyperthyroidism and ophthalmopathy.

The material was peripheral blood mononuclear cells (PBMCs), obtained at new diagnosis, from a patient treated with antithyroid drugs. All receptors come from a woman aged 30 to 39 with Graves disease.

The V call is TRBV18, the J call TRBJ2-5; tentatively, D is TRBD1 (5 bases). The CDR3 is made up of 15 amino acids. The germline V gene has CDR1 KGHSH and CDR2 LQKENI. With 1 base removed from V and 5 bases from J, the gap between germline ends came to 14 bases. The CDR3 protein is CASSPLPGQGETQYF. The CDR3 DNA is TGTGCCAGCTCACCACTCCCAGGGCAGGGTGAGACCCAGTACTTC.

The rearrangement links TRBV28 to TRBJ2-7, with 8 bases aligning to TRBD2. The ends lost 6 bases at V and 0 bases at J; junction bases unmatched: 7. This CDR3 has 15 amino acids. Germline assignment: CDR1 MDHEN and CDR2 SYDVKM. The CDR3 sequence: CASRMNSGNSYEQYF. For the CDR3, the DNA is TGTGCCAGCAGGATGAATAGCGGGAACTCCTACGAGCAGTACTTC.

This clonotype was detected many times. J is TRBJ2-7 and V is TRBV19; D may be TRBD1 (5 bases). V was trimmed by 6 bases and J by 3 bases, leaving 12 bases between them. Germline loops: CDR1 LNHDA, CDR2 SQIVND (reference sequence). The CDR3 sequence is 13 residues long. For the CDR3, the DNA is TGTGCCAGTAGCAGGGAATCTATCTACGAGCAGTACTTC. Translation: CASSRESIYEQYF.

This clonotype has ten or more counts. Mismatch with germline at one junction end may stem from a read error. The genes are TRBV10-3 and TRBJ2-1, with 8 bases lining up with TRBD1. CDR1 and CDR2 from the germline V gene are ENHRY and SYGVKD. The CDR3 length is 16 residues. The CDR3 region is CAIRESKTGVMDEQFF. CDR3 coding DNA: TGTGCCATCAGAGAGTCGAAGACAGGGGTCATGGATGAGCAGTTCTTC.

J is TRBJ2-7 and V is TRBV30; D perhaps matches TRBD2 (5 bases). Germline V gene lookup returns CDR1 GTSNPN and CDR2 SVGIG (reference sequence). Between the trimmed V and J ends, which lost 3 bases and 7 bases, there was a span of 16 bases. This CDR3 is 13 amino acids long. The CDR3 spells CAWRRVGMSEQYF. The DNA for the CDR3 is TGTGCCTGGAGGAGGGTTGGTATGTCGGAGCAGTACTTC.

This clonotype was seen repeatedly, ten times or more. This chain joins TRBV28 and TRBJ2-1; D uncertain. Germline-derived CDR1 and CDR2 are MDHEN and SYDVKM. This CDR3 spans 16 amino acids. V dropped 3 bases and J dropped 6 bases, with 18 bases sitting between them. The CDR3: CASSFYWGNHTNEQFF. CDR3 coding DNA: TGTGCCAGCAGTTTCTATTGGGGTAACCACACCAATGAGCAGTTCTTC.

The sample holds many counts of this clonotype. The chain carries TRBV30 and TRBJ2-3; D is perhaps TRBD2 (5 bases). Germline V CDR1 and CDR2: GTSNPN, SVGIG (reference sequence). V was pared by 1 base and J by 4 bases, with 15 bases between. The CDR3 has 15 amino acids. The CDR3 region is CAWSAPTKAPDTQYF. The CDR3 DNA follows: TGTGCCTGGAGTGCCCCGACTAAGGCCCCAGATACGCAGTATTTT.

As for this clonotype: A much larger clone lies a single base off, so this may be a read error. CDR3 protein: CVSSYPGMNTEAFF. As DNA, the CDR3 is TGTGTCAGCAGTTACCCAGGAATGAACACTGAAGCTTTCTTT. The gene calls are TRBV6-5 and TRBJ1-1; D is uncertain. The length of the CDR3 is 14 residues. Germline loops: CDR1 MNHEY, CDR2 SVGAGI.

In its sample, this clonotype was seen once. The rearrangement uses TRBV5-1 and TRBJ2-3, with 13 bases aligning to TRBD2. The junction had 17 bases not matched to a gene; V was cut back by 1 base and J by 3 bases. Germline CDR1 and CDR2: SGHRS and YFSETQ. The CDR3 contains 21 residues. The CDR3 loop is CASSLSYVRPGLAGITDTQYF. In DNA, the CDR3 is TGCGCCAGCAGCTTGAGTTATGTGCGGCCGGGACTAGCGGGAATTACAGATACGCAGTATTTT.